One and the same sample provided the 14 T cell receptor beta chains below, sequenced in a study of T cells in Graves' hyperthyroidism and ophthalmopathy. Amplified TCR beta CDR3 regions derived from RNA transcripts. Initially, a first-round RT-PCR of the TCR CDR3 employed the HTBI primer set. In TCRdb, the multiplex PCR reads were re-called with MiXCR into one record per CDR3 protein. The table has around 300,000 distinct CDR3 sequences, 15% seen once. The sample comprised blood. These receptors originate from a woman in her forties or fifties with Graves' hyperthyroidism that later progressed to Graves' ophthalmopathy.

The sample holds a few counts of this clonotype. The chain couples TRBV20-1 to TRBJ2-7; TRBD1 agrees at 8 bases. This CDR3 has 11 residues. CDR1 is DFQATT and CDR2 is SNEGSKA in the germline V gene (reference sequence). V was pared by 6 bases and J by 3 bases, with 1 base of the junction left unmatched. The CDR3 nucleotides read TGCAGTGCGGACAGGGACTACGAGCAGTACTTC. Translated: CSADRDYEQYF.

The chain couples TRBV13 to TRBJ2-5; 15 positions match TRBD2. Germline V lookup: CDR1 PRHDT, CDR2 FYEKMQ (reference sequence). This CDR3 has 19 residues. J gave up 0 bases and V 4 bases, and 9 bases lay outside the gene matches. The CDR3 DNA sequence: TGTGCCAGCAGCTCCACCGGGACTAGCGGGAGGCCCAACCAAGAGACCCAGTACTTC. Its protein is CASSSTGTSGRPNQETQYF.

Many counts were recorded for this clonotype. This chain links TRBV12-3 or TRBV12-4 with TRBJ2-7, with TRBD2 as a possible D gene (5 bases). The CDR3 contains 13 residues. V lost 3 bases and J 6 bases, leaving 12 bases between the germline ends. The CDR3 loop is CASSLGRSVEQYF. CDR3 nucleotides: TGTGCCAGCAGTTTGGGGAGAAGCGTCGAGCAGTACTTC.

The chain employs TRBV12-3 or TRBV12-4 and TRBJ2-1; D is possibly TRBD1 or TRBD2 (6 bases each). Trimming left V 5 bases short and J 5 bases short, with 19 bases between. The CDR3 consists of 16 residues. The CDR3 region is CASSTPGAGGNNEQFF. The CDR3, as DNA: TGTGCCAGCAGTACCCCGGGGGCGGGCGGTAACAATGAGCAGTTCTTC.

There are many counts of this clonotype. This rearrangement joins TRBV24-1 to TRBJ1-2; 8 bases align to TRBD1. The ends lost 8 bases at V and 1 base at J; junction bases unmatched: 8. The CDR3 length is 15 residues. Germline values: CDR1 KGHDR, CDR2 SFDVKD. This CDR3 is CATNAGGAVNYGYTF. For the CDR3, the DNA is TGTGCCACCAATGCAGGGGGCGCGGTTAACTATGGCTACACCTTC.

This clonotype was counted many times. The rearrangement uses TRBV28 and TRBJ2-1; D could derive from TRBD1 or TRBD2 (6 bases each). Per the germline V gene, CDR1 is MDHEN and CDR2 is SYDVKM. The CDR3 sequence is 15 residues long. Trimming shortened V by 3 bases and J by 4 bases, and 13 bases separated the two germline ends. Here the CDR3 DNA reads TGTGCCAGCAGTTTGGTTGCGGGGACATACAATGAGCAGTTCTTC. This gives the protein CASSLVAGTYNEQFF. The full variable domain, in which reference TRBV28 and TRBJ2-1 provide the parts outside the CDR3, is DVKVTQSSRYLVKRTGEKVFLECVQDMDHENMFWYRQDPGLGLRLIYFSYDVKMKEKGDIPEGYSVSREKKERFSLILESASTNQTSMYLCASSLVAGTYNEQFFGPGTRLTVL.

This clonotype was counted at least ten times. The CDR3: CASSEGTSGINEQFF. The CDR3, as DNA: TGTGCCAGCAGTGAAGGGACTAGCGGGATTAATGAGCAGTTCTTC. The chain carries TRBV2 and TRBJ2-1; 12 bases map to TRBD2. The CDR3 covers 15 residues. Germline CDR1 SNHLY, CDR2 FYNNEI. J lost 7 bases, V lost 1 base, and 2 bases had no gene match.

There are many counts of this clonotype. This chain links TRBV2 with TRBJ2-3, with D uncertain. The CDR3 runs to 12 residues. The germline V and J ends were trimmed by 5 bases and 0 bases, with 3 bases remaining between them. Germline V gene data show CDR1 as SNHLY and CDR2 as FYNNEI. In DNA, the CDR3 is TGTGCCAGCAGTCGGAGCACAGATACGCAGTATTTT. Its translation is CASSRSTDTQYF.

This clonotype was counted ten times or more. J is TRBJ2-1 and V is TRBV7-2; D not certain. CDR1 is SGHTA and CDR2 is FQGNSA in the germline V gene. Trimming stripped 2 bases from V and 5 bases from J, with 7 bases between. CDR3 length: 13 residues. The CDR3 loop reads CASSLSGNNEQFF. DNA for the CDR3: TGTGCCAGCAGCTTATCCGGTAACAATGAGCAGTTCTTC. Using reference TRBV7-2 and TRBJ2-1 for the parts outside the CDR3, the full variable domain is GAGVSQSPSNKVTEKGKDVELRCDPISGHTALYWYRQSLGQGLEFLIYFQGNSAPDKSGLPSDRFSAERTGGSVSTLTIQRTQQEDSAVYLCASSLSGNNEQFFGPGTRLTVL.

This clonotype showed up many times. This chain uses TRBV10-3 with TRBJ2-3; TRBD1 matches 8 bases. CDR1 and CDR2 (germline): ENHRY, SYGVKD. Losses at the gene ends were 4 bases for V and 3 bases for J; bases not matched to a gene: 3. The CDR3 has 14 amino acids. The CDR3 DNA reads TGTGCCATCAGTGGACAGGGGCAGACAGATACGCAGTATTTT. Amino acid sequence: CAISGQGQTDTQYF.

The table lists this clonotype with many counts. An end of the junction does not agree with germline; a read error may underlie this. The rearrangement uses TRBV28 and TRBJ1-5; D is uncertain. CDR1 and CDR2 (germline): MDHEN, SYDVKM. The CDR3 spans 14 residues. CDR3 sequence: CATLGSASNQPRHF. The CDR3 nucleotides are TGTGCCACTCTAGGATCCGCTAGCAATCAGCCCCGGCATTTT. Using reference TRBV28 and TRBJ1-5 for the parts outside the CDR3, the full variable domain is DVKVTQSSRYLVKRTGEKVFLECVQDMDHENMFWYRQDPGLGLRLIYFSYDVKMKEKGDIPEGYSVSREKKERFSLILESASTNQTSMYLCATLGSASNQPRHFGDGTRLSIL.

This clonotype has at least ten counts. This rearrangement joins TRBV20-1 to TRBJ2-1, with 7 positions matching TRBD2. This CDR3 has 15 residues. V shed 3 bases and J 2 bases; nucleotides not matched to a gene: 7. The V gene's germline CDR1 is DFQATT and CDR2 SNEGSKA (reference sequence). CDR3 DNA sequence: TGCAGTGCTAGTCACCGGGAGGTACCCTACAATGAGCAGTTCTTC. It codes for CSASHREVPYNEQFF.

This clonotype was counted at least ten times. CDR3 DNA sequence: TGTGCCAGCTCCACTTGGGCGGGCTACGAGCAGTACTTC. Translation: CASSTWAGYEQYF. The J gene is TRBJ2-7, the V gene TRBV7-2; possible D gene TRBD2, 5 bases. V shed 8 bases and J shed 3 bases, with 14 bases lying between them. In germline, CDR1 is SGHTA, CDR2 FQGNSA. CDR3 length: 13 amino acids. The full variable domain, completed using reference TRBV7-2 and TRBJ2-7, is GAGVSQSPSNKVTEKGKDVELRCDPISGHTALYWYRQSLGQGLEFLIYFQGNSAPDKSGLPSDRFSAERTGGSVSTLTIQRTQQEDSAVYLCASSTWAGYEQYFGPGTRLTVT.

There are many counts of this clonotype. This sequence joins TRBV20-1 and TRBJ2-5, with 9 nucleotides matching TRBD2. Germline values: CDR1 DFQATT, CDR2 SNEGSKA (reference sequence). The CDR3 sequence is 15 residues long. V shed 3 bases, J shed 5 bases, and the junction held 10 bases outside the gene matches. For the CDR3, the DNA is TGCAGTGCTAGGGTACCGGGGCTAGCGGGGGAGACCCAGTACTTC. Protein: CSARVPGLAGETQYF.